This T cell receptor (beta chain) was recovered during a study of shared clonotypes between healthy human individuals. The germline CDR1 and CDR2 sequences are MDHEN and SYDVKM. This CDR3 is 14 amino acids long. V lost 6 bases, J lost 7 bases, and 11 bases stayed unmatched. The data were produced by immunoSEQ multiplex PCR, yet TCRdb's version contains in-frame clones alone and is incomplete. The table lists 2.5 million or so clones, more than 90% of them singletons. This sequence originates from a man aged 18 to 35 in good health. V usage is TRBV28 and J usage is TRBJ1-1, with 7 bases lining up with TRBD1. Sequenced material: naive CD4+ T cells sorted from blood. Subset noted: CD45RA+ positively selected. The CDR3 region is CASSRDSPRGEAFF. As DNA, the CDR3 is TGTGCCAGCAGCCGGGACAGCCCGAGGGGTGAAGCTTTCTTT. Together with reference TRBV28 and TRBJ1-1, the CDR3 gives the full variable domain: DVKVTQSSRYLVKRTGEKVFLECVQDMDHENMFWYRQDPGLGLRLIYFSYDVKMKEKGDIPEGYSVSREKKERFSLILESASTNQTSMYLCASSRDSPRGEAFFGQGTRLTVV.